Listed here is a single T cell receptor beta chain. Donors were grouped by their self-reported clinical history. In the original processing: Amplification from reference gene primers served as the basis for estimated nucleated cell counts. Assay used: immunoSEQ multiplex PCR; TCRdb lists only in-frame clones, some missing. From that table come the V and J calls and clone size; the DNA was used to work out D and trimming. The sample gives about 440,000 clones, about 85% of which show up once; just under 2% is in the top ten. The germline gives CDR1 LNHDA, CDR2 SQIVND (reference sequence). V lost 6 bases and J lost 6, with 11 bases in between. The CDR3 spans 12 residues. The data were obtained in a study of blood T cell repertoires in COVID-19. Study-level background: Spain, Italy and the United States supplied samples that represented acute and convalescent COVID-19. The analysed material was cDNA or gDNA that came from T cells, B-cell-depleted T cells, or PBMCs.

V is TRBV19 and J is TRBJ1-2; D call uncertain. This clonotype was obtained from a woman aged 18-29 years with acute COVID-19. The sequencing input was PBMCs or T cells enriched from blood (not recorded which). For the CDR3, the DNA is TGTGCCAGTAGCCTCAGGACTAATGGCTACACCTTC. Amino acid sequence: CASSLRTNGYTF.